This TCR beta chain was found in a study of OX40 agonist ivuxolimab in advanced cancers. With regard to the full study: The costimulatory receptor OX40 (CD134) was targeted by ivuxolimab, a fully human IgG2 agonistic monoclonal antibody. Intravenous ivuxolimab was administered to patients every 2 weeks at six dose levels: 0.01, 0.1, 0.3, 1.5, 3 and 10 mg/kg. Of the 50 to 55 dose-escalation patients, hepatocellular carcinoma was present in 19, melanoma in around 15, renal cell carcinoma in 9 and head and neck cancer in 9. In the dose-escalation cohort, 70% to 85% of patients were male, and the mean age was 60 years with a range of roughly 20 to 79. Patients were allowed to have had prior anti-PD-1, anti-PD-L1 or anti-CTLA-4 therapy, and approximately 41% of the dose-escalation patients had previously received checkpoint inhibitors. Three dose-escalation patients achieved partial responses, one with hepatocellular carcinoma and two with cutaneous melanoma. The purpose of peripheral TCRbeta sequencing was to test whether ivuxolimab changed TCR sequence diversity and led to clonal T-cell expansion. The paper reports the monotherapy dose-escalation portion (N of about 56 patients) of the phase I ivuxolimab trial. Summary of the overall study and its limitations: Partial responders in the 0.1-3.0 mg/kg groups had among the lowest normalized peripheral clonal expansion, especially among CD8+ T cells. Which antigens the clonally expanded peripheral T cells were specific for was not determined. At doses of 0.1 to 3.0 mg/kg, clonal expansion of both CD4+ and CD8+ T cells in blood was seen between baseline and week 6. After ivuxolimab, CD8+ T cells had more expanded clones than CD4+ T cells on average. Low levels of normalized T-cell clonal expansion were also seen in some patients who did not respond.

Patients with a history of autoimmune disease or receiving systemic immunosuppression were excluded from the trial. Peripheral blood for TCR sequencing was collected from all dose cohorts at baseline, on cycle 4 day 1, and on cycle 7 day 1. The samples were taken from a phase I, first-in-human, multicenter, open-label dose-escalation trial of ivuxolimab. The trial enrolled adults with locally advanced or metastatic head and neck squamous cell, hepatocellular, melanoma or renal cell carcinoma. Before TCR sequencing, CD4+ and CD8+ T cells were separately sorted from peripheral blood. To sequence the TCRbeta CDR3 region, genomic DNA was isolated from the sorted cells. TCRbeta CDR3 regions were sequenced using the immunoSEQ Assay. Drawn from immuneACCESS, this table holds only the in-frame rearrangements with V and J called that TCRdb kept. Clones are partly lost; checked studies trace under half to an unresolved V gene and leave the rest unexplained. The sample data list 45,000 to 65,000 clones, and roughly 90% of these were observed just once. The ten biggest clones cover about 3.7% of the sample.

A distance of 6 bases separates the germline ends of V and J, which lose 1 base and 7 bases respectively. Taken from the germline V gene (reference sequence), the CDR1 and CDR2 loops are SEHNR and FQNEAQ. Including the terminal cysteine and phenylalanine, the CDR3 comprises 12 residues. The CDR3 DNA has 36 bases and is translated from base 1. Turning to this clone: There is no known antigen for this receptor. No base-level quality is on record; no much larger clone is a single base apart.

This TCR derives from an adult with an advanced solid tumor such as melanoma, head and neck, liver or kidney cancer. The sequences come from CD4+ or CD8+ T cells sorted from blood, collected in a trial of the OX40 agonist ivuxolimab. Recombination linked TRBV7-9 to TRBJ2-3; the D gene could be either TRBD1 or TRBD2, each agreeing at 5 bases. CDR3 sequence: CASSLGGNTQYF. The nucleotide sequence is TGTGCCAGCAGCTTAGGGGGGAATACGCAGTATTTT. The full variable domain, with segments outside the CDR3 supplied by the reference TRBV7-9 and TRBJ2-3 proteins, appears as DTGVSQNPRHKITKRGQNVTFRCDPISEHNRLYWYRQTLGQGPEFLTYFQNEAQLEKSRLLSDRFSAERPKGSFSTLEIQRTEQGDSAMYLCASSLGGNTQYFGPGTRLTVL.